This T cell receptor beta chain was retrieved from a study of graft-versus-host responses after intestinal transplantation. Study-level information: Grafts that recipients had were multivisceral, liver-intestinal, or isolated intestinal transplants. Study-wide points: An association linked early post-transplant HvG declines with peak circulating GvH clone levels. The recipient marrow held GvH clones, and some of them showed up first in ileum or blood. High graft-versus-host to host-versus-graft T cell clonal ratios marked allografts of patients with graft-donor macrochimerism.

Comments on this clone: The antigen is unknown.

Generated by immunoSEQ multiplex PCR, the TCRdb table keeps only in-frame clones and is missing some. Seen here are over 90,000 clones, 91% observed once, and the top ten hold approximately 0.18%. CDR1 is SGHAT, CDR2 FQNNGV, per germline. The CDR3 has 14 residues. With 7 bases removed from V and 7 bases from J, the gap between germline ends came to 19 bases. The clonotype comes from a human donor who was the organ donor for an intestinal transplant. This chain connects TRBV11-2 to TRBJ1-2; maybe TRBD1 (6 bases). The sequencing here drew on unstimulated CD4+ T cells sorted from spleen or lymph node cells, taken before transplant. The DNA of the CDR3 is TGTGCCAGCACCCTAGGGGGGGGGACGGTTGGCTACACCTTC. Its translation is CASTLGGGTVGYTF.